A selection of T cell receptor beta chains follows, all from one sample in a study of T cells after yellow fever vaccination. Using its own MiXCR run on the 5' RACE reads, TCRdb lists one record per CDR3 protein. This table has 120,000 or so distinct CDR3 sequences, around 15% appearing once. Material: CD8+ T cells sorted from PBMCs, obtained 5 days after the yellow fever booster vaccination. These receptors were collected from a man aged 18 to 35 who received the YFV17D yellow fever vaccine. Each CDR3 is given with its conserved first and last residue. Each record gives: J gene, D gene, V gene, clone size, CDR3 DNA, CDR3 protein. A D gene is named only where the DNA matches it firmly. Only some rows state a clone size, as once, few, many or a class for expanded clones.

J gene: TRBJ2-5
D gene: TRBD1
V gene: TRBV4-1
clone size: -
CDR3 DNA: TGCGCCAGCAGCCCATCTCCAGGGACAGGAAAGACCCAGTACTTC
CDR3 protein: CASSPSPGTGKTQYF

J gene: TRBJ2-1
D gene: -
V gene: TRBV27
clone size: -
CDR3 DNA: TGTGCCAGCAGTTCCGCGGAAGGGGAAAATGAGCAGTTCTTC
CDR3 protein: CASSSAEGENEQFF

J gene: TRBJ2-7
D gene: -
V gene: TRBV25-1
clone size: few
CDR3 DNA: TGTGCCAGCAGTGAATTCGTGGACTACCTCGGCGAGCAGTACTTC
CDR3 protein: CASSEFVDYLGEQYF

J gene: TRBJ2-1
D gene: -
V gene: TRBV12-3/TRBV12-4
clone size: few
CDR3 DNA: TGTGCCAGCAGTGGTTTTGGGGGGTCCTACAATGAGCAGTTCTTC
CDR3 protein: CASSGFGGSYNEQFF

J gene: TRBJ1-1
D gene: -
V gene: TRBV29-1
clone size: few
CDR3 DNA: TGCAGCGTTGCCAGGGGAGAGGTTTTCTTT
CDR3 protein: CSVARGEVFF

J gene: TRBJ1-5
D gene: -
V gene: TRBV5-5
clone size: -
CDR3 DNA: TGTGCCAGCAGCATAGGATCTTATAGCAATCAGCCCCAGCATTTT
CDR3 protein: CASSIGSYSNQPQHF

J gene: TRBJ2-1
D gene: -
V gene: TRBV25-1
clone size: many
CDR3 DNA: TGTGCCAGCAGTGCTCCCAGGGGCCCTACCCCAGGCTCCTACAATGAGCAGTTCTTC
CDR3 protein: CASSAPRGPTPGSYNEQFF

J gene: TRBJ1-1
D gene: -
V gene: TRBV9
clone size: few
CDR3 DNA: TGTGCCAGCAGCGAATCCTCAGGGGCGCGAACTGAAGCTTTCTTT
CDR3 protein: CASSESSGARTEAFF

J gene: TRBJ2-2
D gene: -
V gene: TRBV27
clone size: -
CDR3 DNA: TGTGCCAGCAGTTTATTGATTCGCGGGGAGCTGTTTTTT
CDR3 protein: CASSLLIRGELFF

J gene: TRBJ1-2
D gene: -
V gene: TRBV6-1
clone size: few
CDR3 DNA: TGTGCCAGCAGTCTAGGGGCAGGGGACGGCTACACCTTC
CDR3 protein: CASSLGAGDGYTF

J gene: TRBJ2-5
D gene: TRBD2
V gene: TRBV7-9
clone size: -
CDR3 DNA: TGTGCCAGCAGCTTAGCAGAATATAGCGGGGTAACACAAGAGACCCAGTACTTC
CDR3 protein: CASSLAEYSGVTQETQYF

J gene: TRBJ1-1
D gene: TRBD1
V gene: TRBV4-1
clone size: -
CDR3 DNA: TGCGCCAGCAGCCAAGTCGAGACAGGGGGTATGAACACTGAAGCTTTCTTT
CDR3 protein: CASSQVETGGMNTEAFF

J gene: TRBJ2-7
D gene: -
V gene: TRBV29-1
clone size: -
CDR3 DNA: TGCAGCGTCAGGGTCCAATTAGGCGAGCAGTACTTC
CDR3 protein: CSVRVQLGEQYF

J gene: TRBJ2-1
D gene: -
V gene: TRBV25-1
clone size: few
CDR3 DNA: TGTGCCAGCGGGATAGTCAATGAGCAGTTCTTC
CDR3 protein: CASGIVNEQFF

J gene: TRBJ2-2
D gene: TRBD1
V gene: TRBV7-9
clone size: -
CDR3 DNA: TGTGCCAGCAGCTCCGGGACAGAGTACACCGGGGAGCTGTTTTTT
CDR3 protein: CASSSGTEYTGELFF

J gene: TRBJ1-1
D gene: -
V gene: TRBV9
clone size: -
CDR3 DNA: TGTGCCAGCAGCGTATCCAATGATGGGGGGTACACTGAAGCTTTCTTT
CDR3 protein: CASSVSNDGGYTEAFF

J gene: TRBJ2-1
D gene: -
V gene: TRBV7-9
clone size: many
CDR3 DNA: TGTGCCAGCCAAGGAGCGGCGGGGATGTATGAGCAGTTCTTC
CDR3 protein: CASQGAAGMYEQFF

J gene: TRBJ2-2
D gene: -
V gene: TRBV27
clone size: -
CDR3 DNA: TGTGCCAGCACTGGGGGCACCGGGGAGCTGTTTTTT
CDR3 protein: CASTGGTGELFF